This entry describes one T cell receptor beta chain. The antigen remains undetermined. The CDR3 is 15 residues long. V was pared by 1 base and J by 0 bases, with 7 bases between. Per the germline V gene, CDR1 is LNHDA and CDR2 is SQIVND (reference sequence). The sample belongs to a study of cytomegalovirus exposure and HLA in healthy donors. Across the study: Assignment to the Caucasian-associated ancestry cluster applied to 81% of the approximately 400 genotyped donors. Findings and caveats of the study: A few of the chains that were CMV-associated were confirmed in vitro to be specific for CMV antigens. A later analysis revealed that TCR association rates differed between HLA loci, peaking at DRB1 and bottoming out at HLA-C.

The PCR contained 60 Vbeta and 13 Jbeta primers. Method: immunoSEQ multiplex PCR; TCRdb's copy keeps in-frame clones and lacks some. The table records some 110,000 clones, roughly 68% of them present only once. This clonotype was sampled from a man aged 25-40 years in good health and CMV-seropositive. Sequenced material: PBMCs. The chain recombines TRBV19 with TRBJ2-1; no reliable D call. The CDR3 protein is CASSIGAGSYNEQFF. The DNA for the CDR3 is TGTGCCAGTAGTATAGGCGCAGGCTCCTACAATGAGCAGTTCTTC.